Following are 7 T cell receptor beta chains from one sample sequenced in a study of cytomegalovirus exposure and HLA in healthy donors. The PCR employed 60 Vbeta primers together with 13 Jbeta primers. The data were produced by immunoSEQ multiplex PCR, yet TCRdb's version contains in-frame clones alone and is incomplete. This table holds roughly 150,000 clones, 76% found once. The sample consisted of PBMCs. These receptors originate from a male donor in good health and CMV-seronegative.

This rearrangement joins TRBV28 to TRBJ2-7; 9 nucleotides line up with TRBD1. Germline V gene sequence: CDR1 MDHEN, CDR2 SYDVKM. CDR3 length: 18 residues. Trimming cost V 6 bases and J 5 bases; bases outside gene matches: 20. CDR3 loop: CASSRRRGQGRRGNEQYF. The CDR3 DNA reads TGTGCCAGCAGCCGTCGTAGGGGACAGGGAAGAAGGGGAAACGAGCAGTACTTC.

In its sample, this clone was seen a few times. The chain recombines TRBV5-6 with TRBJ1-5, with D possibly TRBD1 on 5 matching bases. The CDR3 loop spans 15 amino acids. Deletions cut 4 bases from V and 0 bases from J, with 11 bases between. The V gene's germline CDR1 is SGHDT and CDR2 YYEEEE. CDR3 amino acids: CASSPRGYSNQPQHF. The CDR3 DNA is TGTGCCAGCAGCCCAAGGGGCTATAGCAATCAGCCCCAGCATTTT.

This chain uses TRBV2 with TRBJ2-2; 9 bases match TRBD2. The germline V gene encodes CDR1 SNHLY and CDR2 FYNNEI. The CDR3 contains 15 residues. J was trimmed by 4 bases and V by 8 bases; bases with no gene match: 8. The CDR3: CASSLTSGATGELFF. The CDR3, as DNA: TGTGCCAGCTCCTTGACTAGCGGAGCCACCGGGGAGCTGTTTTTT.

This chain links TRBV29-1 with TRBJ2-3; no reliable D call. Trimming left V 5 bases short and J 4 bases short, with 7 bases between. Looked up from germline, CDR1 is SQVTM and CDR2 is ANQGSEA. This CDR3 region has 11 residues. The CDR3 spells CSVSSPDTQYF. As DNA, the CDR3 is TGCAGCGTTTCCAGTCCAGATACGCAGTATTTT.

The chain employs TRBV5-1 and TRBJ2-2, with D perhaps TRBD2 (6 bases). Germline CDR1 and CDR2: SGHRS and YFSETQ. This CDR3 contains 16 residues. Trimming pared 4 bases from V and 1 base from J, leaving 14 bases between. The CDR3 DNA sequence: TGCGCCAGCAGCCGTGGGACTTATCGGAACACCGGGGAGCTGTTTTTT. Amino acid sequence: CASSRGTYRNTGELFF.

This chain connects TRBV18 to TRBJ1-5; 8 bases match TRBD1. The germline CDR1 and CDR2 sequences are KGHSH and LQKENI. The CDR3 has 15 residues. V was pared by 4 bases and J by 2 bases, with 4 bases of the junction left unmatched. In DNA, the CDR3 is TGTGCCAGCTCACAAGGACAGGGCGGCAATCAGCCCCAGCATTTT. It specifies CASSQGQGGNQPQHF. Full variable domain (outside the CDR3, taken from reference TRBV18 and TRBJ1-5): NAGVMQNPRHLVRRRGQEARLRCSPMKGHSHVYWYRQLPEEGLKFMVYLQKENIIDESGMPKERFSAEFPKEGPSILRIQQVVRGDSAAYFCASSQGQGGNQPQHFGDGTRLSIL.

This clone was counted a few times. The chain couples TRBV2 to TRBJ2-5, with 8 bases lining up with TRBD1. This CDR3 spans 16 amino acids. V was pared by 1 base and J by 1 base, with 5 bases of the junction left unmatched. CDR1 is SNHLY, CDR2 FYNNEI, per germline. CDR3 amino acids: CASSEGDRPVQETQYF. The CDR3 DNA follows: TGTGCCAGCAGTGAAGGGGACAGGCCGGTCCAAGAGACCCAGTACTTC.